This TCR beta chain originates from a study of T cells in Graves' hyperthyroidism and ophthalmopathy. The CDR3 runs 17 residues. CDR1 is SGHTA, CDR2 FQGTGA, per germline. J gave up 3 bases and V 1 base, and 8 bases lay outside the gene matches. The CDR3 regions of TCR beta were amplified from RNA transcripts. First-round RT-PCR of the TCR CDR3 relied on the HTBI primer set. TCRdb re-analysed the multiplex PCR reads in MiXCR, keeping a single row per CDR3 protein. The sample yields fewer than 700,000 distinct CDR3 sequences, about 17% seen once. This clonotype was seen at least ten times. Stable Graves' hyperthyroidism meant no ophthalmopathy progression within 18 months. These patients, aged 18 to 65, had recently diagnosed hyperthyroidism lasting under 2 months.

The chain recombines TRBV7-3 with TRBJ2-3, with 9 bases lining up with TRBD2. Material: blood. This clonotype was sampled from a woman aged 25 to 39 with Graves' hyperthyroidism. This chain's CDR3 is CASSLNGASGITDTQYF. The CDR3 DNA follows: TGTGCCAGCAGCTTAAATGGAGCTAGCGGGATTACAGATACGCAGTATTTT.